The 6 T cell receptor beta chains below were found in one sample sequenced in a study of T-cell memory formation after mild COVID-19. TCRdb analysed the 5' RACE reads with MiXCR anew, one entry per CDR3 protein. The table records some 250,000 distinct CDR3 sequences, approximately 9% of them present only once. The sample consisted of PBMCs or a T cell subset sorted from them (not recorded which). The receptors come from a man aged 18 to 35 who had mild COVID-19 (a few samples of this study predate the infection). Cell type and time point are not known.

This clonotype has only a few counts. This chain joins TRBV3-1 and TRBJ2-5; 14 bases map to TRBD2. CDR1 and CDR2 (germline): LGHDT, YNNKEL (reference sequence). V gave up 2 bases and J gave up 5 bases; unmatched junction bases: 13. The CDR3 runs to 19 residues. The CDR3 coding sequence is TGTGCCAGCAGCCAACTACCGGGACTAGCGGGGGAAAACTCGGAGACCCAGTACTTC. Translation: CASSQLPGLAGENSETQYF.

This clonotype was counted ten times or more. The chain recombines TRBV12-3 or TRBV12-4 with TRBJ2-5; D remains ambiguous. The V and J ends lost 6 bases and 5 bases respectively, with 10 bases between them. The CDR3 runs to 12 residues. The CDR3 sequence: CASSSPVETQYF. CDR3 coding DNA: TGTGCCAGCAGCTCCCCAGTGGAGACCCAGTACTTC.

The table lists this clonotype with a few counts. CDR3 in DNA: TGTGCCTGGAGTGTGGGAGGAATTAGAGAGACCCAGTACTTC. Its translation: CAWSVGGIRETQYF. The chain recombines TRBV30 with TRBJ2-5; TRBD2 is a possible D gene (6 bases). CDR1 GTSNPN and CDR2 SVGIG come from the germline V gene (reference sequence). The CDR3 spans 14 residues. The ends were cut back, 0 bases at V and 4 bases at J, with 12 bases in the middle.

The V and J genes are TRBV20-1 and TRBJ2-7, with TRBD1 as a possible D gene (6 bases). The CDR3 runs 13 residues. Germline CDR1 is DFQATT and CDR2 is SNEGSKA (reference sequence). Trimming cost V 3 bases and J 2 bases, with 11 bases left between them. This CDR3 is CSAREGGAYEQYV. CDR3 sequence (DNA): TGCAGTGCTAGGGAAGGGGGAGCCTACGAGCAGTACGTC.

J is TRBJ2-7 and V is TRBV7-8; TRBD1 might be the D (6 bases). Trimming cost V 2 bases and J 2 bases, with 19 bases left between them. The CDR3 is 17 amino acids. Germline V gene sequence: CDR1 SGHVS, CDR2 FQNEAQ. The CDR3 DNA reads as TGTGCCAGCAGCTTAAAAGTGGGGCAGGGGTCGGCCTACGAGCAGTACGTC. Amino acids: CASSLKVGQGSAYEQYV.

The CDR3 DNA sequence: TGCGCCAGCAGCCGGGGACAGGGGGACTCGTACGAGCAGTACTTC. It encodes CASSRGQGDSYEQYF. The rearrangement uses TRBV4-1 and TRBJ2-7; TRBD1 matches at 11 bases. This CDR3 is built from 15 residues. The V and J ends lost 4 bases and 4 bases, in that order; junction bases with no gene match: 6. Germline CDR1 reads MGHRA; CDR2 reads YSYEKL.